The 24 T cell receptor beta chains given below trace back to one sample, sequenced in a study of blood T cell repertoires in COVID-19. Assay: immunoSEQ multiplex PCR; the TCRdb copy retains only in-frame clones and omits some. The data contain under 300,000 clones, around 88% of them seen just once; the ten biggest clones take up 10% to 15%. The sample taken for sequencing was peripheral blood. The source of these receptors is an elderly man with acute or convalescent COVID-19.

The V and J genes are TRBV5-6 and TRBJ2-1; 9 positions agree with TRBD2. The CDR3 has 16 amino acids. Unmatched junction bases numbered 9, after V lost 5 bases and J lost 3 bases. Germline V lookup: CDR1 SGHDT, CDR2 YYEEEE. The CDR3 nucleotides are TGTGCCAGCAGTCGTGGCCCAGCGGGGGGCTACAATGAGCAGTTCTTC. This codes for CASSRGPAGGYNEQFF.

The chain links TRBV5-1 to TRBJ1-1; TRBD1 matches at 8 bases. Germline lookup yields CDR1 SGHRS and CDR2 YFSETQ. V dropped 4 bases and J dropped 10; count of bases not matched to a gene: 9. This CDR3 region has 13 residues. This chain's CDR3 is CASSPLDRAGAFF. The CDR3 DNA reads TGCGCCAGCAGCCCGCTGGACAGGGCAGGAGCTTTCTTT.

The rearrangement joins TRBV4-3 to TRBJ1-2; D unresolved. Deletions cut 1 base from V and 0 bases from J, with 12 bases between. CDR1 and CDR2 from the germline V gene are LGHNA and YSLEER. This CDR3 has 16 residues. The CDR3 bases are TGCGCCAGCAGCCAAGGGTCTCCAGGTTCTAACTATGGCTACACCTTC. It translates to CASSQGSPGSNYGYTF.

The V call is TRBV3-1 (or the pseudogene TRBV3-2), the J call TRBJ1-2; D is undetermined. The germline gives CDR1 LGHDT, CDR2 YNNKEL (reference sequence). The CDR3 is 14 residues long. V lost 1 base and J 5 bases, leaving 11 bases between the germline ends. This chain's CDR3 is CASSQGVKRYGYTF. The CDR3 region has the DNA TGTGCCAGCAGCCAAGGGGTAAAGAGGTATGGCTACACCTTC.

The V and J genes are TRBV2 and TRBJ2-5; no clear D gene. The CDR3 totals 15 residues. Germline V gives CDR1 SNHLY, CDR2 FYNNEI. Trimming pared 0 bases from V and 2 bases from J, leaving 10 bases between. The CDR3 sequence: CASSEAWAAQETQYF. CDR3 coding DNA: TGTGCCAGCAGTGAAGCGTGGGCAGCTCAAGAGACCCAGTACTTC.

The genes are TRBV5-6 and TRBJ1-2; TRBD1 is a possible D gene (5 bases). V lost 4 bases, J lost 2 bases, and 12 bases lay in between. This CDR3 has 14 amino acids. Looked up from germline, CDR1 is SGHDT and CDR2 is YYEEEE. For the CDR3, the DNA is TGTGCCAGCAGCCGCGACAGAGCGAACTATGGCTACACCTTC. The encoded protein is CASSRDRANYGYTF.

The CDR3 is CASSQSNRDTEAFF. CDR3 nucleotides: TGCGCCAGCAGTCAATCTAACAGGGACACTGAAGCTTTCTTT. The chain couples TRBV23-1 to TRBJ1-1, with a weak D call TRBD1 (6 bases). TRBV23-1 is an ORF for which the function is uncertain. V was clipped by 0 bases and J by 3 bases, with 8 bases between them. The CDR3 runs 14 residues.

The chain has TRBV20-1 and TRBJ1-4, with no clear D. Deletions cut 3 bases from V and 4 bases from J, with 9 bases between. There are 13 residues in the CDR3. CDR1 and CDR2 (germline): DFQATT, SNEGSKA (reference sequence). CDR3 protein: CSASSGDNEKLFF. For the CDR3, the DNA is TGCAGTGCTAGTTCCGGAGATAATGAAAAACTGTTTTTT.

The chain links TRBV2 to TRBJ2-7; no definite D call. Germline V gene data show CDR1 as SNHLY and CDR2 as FYNNEI. V lost 1 base and J lost 2, with 6 bases in between. This CDR3 is built from 13 residues. CDR3 amino acids: CASSEDTTYEQYF. For the CDR3, the DNA is TGTGCCAGCAGTGAAGACACAACCTACGAGCAGTACTTC. Variable domain in full (rest from reference TRBV2 and TRBJ2-7): EPEVTQTPSHQVTQMGQEVILRCVPISNHLYFYWYRQILGQKVEFLVSFYNNEISEKSEIFDDQFSVERPDGSNFTLKIRSTKLEDSAMYFCASSEDTTYEQYFGPGTRLTVT.

CDR3 loop: CASSPFQETQYF. The CDR3 region has the DNA TGTGCCAGCAGCCCCTTCCAGGAGACCCAGTACTTC. V and J are TRBV9 and TRBJ2-5; D is uncertain. The CDR3 runs to 12 residues. Germline CDR1 reads SGDLS; CDR2 reads YYNGEE. The ends were cut back, 4 bases at V and 5 bases at J, with 9 bases in the middle.

The rearrangement links TRBV18 to TRBJ1-1, with D unresolved. The CDR3 runs to 12 residues. Germline values: CDR1 KGHSH, CDR2 LQKENI. V gave up 10 bases and J gave up 1 base, with 10 bases separating them. CDR3 nucleotides: TGTGCCACCCAACGGTCGAACACTGAAGCTTTCTTT. Protein: CATQRSNTEAFF.

This chain joins TRBV7-9 and TRBJ1-1; TRBD1 is a possible D gene (5 bases). The CDR3 length is 14 residues. Germline V gene sequence: CDR1 SEHNR, CDR2 FQNEAQ (reference sequence). Trimming left V 1 base short and J 4 bases short, with 10 bases between. CDR3 region: CASSLDQGSTEAFF. The CDR3 bases are TGTGCCAGCAGCTTAGACCAGGGTAGCACTGAAGCTTTCTTT.

The genes are TRBV4-2 and TRBJ1-3; D possibly corresponds to TRBD1 (5 bases). This CDR3 region has 17 residues. V dropped 2 bases and J dropped 0 bases, with 14 bases sitting between them. Per the germline V gene, CDR1 is LGHNA and CDR2 is YNFKEQ. The CDR3 loop reads CASSQYTTTGSGNTIYF. The CDR3 DNA reads TGTGCCAGCAGCCAATACACAACCACAGGCTCTGGAAACACCATATATTTT.

V gene TRBV7-9 combines with J gene TRBJ2-7, with 8 bases aligning to TRBD1. J lost 3 bases, V lost 1 base, and 8 bases had no gene match. CDR3 length: 16 residues. The germline V gene has CDR1 SEHNR and CDR2 FQNEAQ (reference sequence). CDR3 DNA: TGTGCCAGCAGCTTAGAAAGACAGGGGCGAATCTACGAGCAGTACTTC. It codes for CASSLERQGRIYEQYF. The variable domain in full, completed from reference TRBV7-9 and TRBJ2-7, reads DTGVSQNPRHKITKRGQNVTFRCDPISEHNRLYWYRQTLGQGPEFLTYFQNEAQLEKSRLLSDRFSAERPKGSFSTLEIQRTEQGDSAMYLCASSLERQGRIYEQYFGPGTRLTVT.

This chain uses TRBV3-1 (or the pseudogene TRBV3-2) with TRBJ1-2; D possibly corresponds to TRBD1 (5 bases). V lost 4 bases and J lost 2, with 14 bases in between. From germline, CDR1 is LGHDT and CDR2 YNNKEL (reference sequence). There are 15 residues in the CDR3. CDR3 sequence reads: CASSPGWGENYGYTF. Here the CDR3 DNA reads TGTGCCAGCAGCCCAGGCTGGGGGGAGAACTATGGCTACACCTTC.

The chain joins TRBV18 to TRBJ2-3; possibly TRBD2 for D (5 bases). CDR1 KGHSH and CDR2 LQKENI come from the germline V gene. The ends were cut back, 0 bases at V and 2 bases at J, with 15 bases in the middle. The CDR3 runs 17 residues. The CDR3 here is CASSPPRLRANTDTQYF. CDR3 in DNA: TGTGCCAGCTCACCACCACGCTTGCGGGCGAACACAGATACGCAGTATTTT.

The chain recombines TRBV9 with TRBJ1-2, with TRBD1 as a possible D gene (6 bases). V lost 4 bases and J 8 bases, leaving 9 bases between the germline ends. The CDR3 runs 11 residues. Germline CDR1 reads SGDLS; CDR2 reads YYNGEE. This chain's CDR3 is CASSPGQGYTF. The CDR3 nucleotides read TGTGCCAGCAGCCCCGGACAGGGCTACACCTTC.

J is TRBJ1-2 and V is TRBV6-2 or TRBV6-3, with D possibly matching TRBD1 (5 bases). The CDR3 consists of 14 residues. Germline V lookup: CDR1 MNHEY, CDR2 SVGEGT. With 5 bases removed from V and 5 bases from J, the gap between germline ends came to 15 bases. CDR3: CASSRGRSGYGYTF. The CDR3, as DNA: TGTGCCAGCAGTCGAGGAAGGTCAGGGTATGGCTACACCTTC.

This chain uses TRBV7-6 with TRBJ1-1, with TRBD1 identical over 10 bases. The CDR3 is 17 residues long. Germline lookup yields CDR1 SGHVS and CDR2 FNYEAQ. After removal of 2 bases from V and 6 bases from J, the junction contained 12 bases not matched to a gene. The CDR3 loop is CASSLRYRDRGIPEAFF. In DNA, the CDR3 is TGTGCCAGCAGCTTAAGGTACCGGGACAGGGGTATTCCTGAAGCTTTCTTT.

V and J are TRBV21-1 and TRBJ1-3. TRBV21-1 has pseudogene status. The CDR3 runs 16 residues. CDR3 in DNA: TGTGCCAGCAGCTCCCGACTCAACCCCAAGGGAAACACCATATATTTT. This sequence encodes CASSSRLNPKGNTIYF.

The rearrangement joins TRBV7-8 to TRBJ1-2; D is uncertain. CDR3 length equals 13 residues. In germline, CDR1 is SGHVS, CDR2 FQNEAQ. V was cut by 1 base and J by 4 bases, with 7 bases left in between. CDR3 nucleotide sequence: TGTGCCAGCAGCTTAGACCCAGGCTATGGCTACACCTTC. Translated: CASSLDPGYGYTF.

The chain couples TRBV11-2 to TRBJ1-3; D not resolved. V lost 2 bases and J lost 2, with 7 bases in between. The CDR3 loop spans 14 amino acids. Germline V lookup: CDR1 SGHAT, CDR2 FQNNGV. The DNA of the CDR3 is TGTGCCAGCAGCTTAAGAACGGCTGGAAACACCATATATTTT. Its translation is CASSLRTAGNTIYF. The variable domain in full, completed from reference TRBV11-2 and TRBJ1-3, reads EAGVAQSPRYKIIEKRQSVAFWCNPISGHATLYWYQQILGQGPKLLIQFQNNGVVDDSQLPKDRFSAERLKGVDSTLKIQPAKLEDSAVYLCASSLRTAGNTIYFGEGSWLTVV.

The CDR3 is CASSTTGRPEAFF. The DNA of the CDR3 is TGTGCCAGCAGTACGACAGGGAGACCTGAAGCTTTCTTT. The V and J genes are TRBV27 and TRBJ1-1, with 7 positions matching TRBD1. CDR3 length: 13 residues. Germline V gene data show CDR1 as MNHEY and CDR2 as SMNVEV (reference sequence). V lost 5 bases, J lost 6 bases, and 6 bases stayed unmatched.

The V and J genes are TRBV6-2 or TRBV6-3 and TRBJ2-1, with D unclear. The CDR3 is 12 amino acids. V lost 2 bases and J lost 8, with 7 bases in between. CDR1 and CDR2 (germline): MNHEY, SVGEGT. CDR3 sequence: CASSYQQYEQFF. The CDR3, as DNA: TGTGCCAGCAGTTACCAACAGTATGAGCAGTTCTTC.